This record concerns one TCR beta chain sequence. Its specificity is not known. The PCR ran on 60 Vbeta and 13 Jbeta primers. Original data processing: Counted up in a later analysis, unique TCR beta chains came to roughly 80 million, with around 10 million shared. This table comes from immunoSEQ multiplex PCR, and its TCRdb copy is limited to in-frame clones, with some not included. V and J calls and clone size come straight from that table; D and trimming were deduced from the DNA. Of about 120,000 clones in the sample, more than 65% were seen once. The data stem from a study of cytomegalovirus exposure and HLA in healthy donors. The CDR3 has 14 amino acids. With V trimmed by 3 bases and J by 4 bases, 2 bases remained unmatched. The germline CDR1 and CDR2 sequences are SGHVS and FQNEAQ. Study results and limitations: In a later analysis, TCR association rates varied by HLA locus: DRB1 most, HLA-C fewest. Altogether, 150 to 200 TCR beta chains were recorded as cytomegalovirus-associated. A prior analysis recorded that most TCR beta V segments were productive about 87% or about 30% of the time.

Sequences were obtained from PBMCs. This chain uses TRBV7-8 with TRBJ2-7; 11 positions agree with TRBD2. The sequence was collected from a man between 18 and 35 years old in good health and CMV-seronegative. The CDR3 region has the DNA TGTGCCAGCAGCTTTAGCGGGGGGGTGTACGAGCAGTACTTC. This sequence encodes CASSFSGGVYEQYF.